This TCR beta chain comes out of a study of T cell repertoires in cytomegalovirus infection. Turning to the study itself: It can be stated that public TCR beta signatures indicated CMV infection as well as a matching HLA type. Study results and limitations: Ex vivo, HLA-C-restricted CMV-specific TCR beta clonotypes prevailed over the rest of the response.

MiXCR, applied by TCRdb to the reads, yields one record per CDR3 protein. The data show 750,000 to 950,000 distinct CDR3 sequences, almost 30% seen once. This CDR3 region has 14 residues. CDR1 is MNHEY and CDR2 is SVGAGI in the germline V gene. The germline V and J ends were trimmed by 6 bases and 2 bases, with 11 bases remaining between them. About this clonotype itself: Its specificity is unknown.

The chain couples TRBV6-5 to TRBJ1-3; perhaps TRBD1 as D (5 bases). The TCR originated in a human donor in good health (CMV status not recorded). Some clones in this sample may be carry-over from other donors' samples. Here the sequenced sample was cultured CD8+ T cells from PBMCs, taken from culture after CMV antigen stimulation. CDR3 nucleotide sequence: TGTGCCAGCAGGAACTCAGGGACTGGAAACACCATATATTTT. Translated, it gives CASRNSGTGNTIYF.